A selection of T cell receptor beta chains follows, all from one sample in a study of blood T cell repertoires in COVID-19. Repertoires were generated with immunoSEQ multiplex PCR, while TCRdb's copy carries only in-frame clones and drops some. This sample has over 120,000 clones; 65% to 90% occur once, and the top ten carry 7.5% to 9%. The material sequenced was peripheral blood. Receptor source: a human donor in a cohort sampled during active COVID-19. Each CDR3 is given with its conserved first and last residue. A D gene is named only where the DNA matches it firmly. Clone size is shown for a subset of rows, as once, few, many or a class of expanded clone.

d_gene,abundance,j_gene,v_gene,CDR3nt,CDR3aa
TRBD1,-,TRBJ2-2,TRBV15,TGTGCCACCAGCAGAGATTATCGGACAGGGAATGCCGGGGAGCTGTTTTTT,CATSRDYRTGNAGELFF
-,once,TRBJ2-7,TRBV7-6,TGTGCCAGCAGCTTAGCGCAGGCGGACAGAGGAGAGCAGTACTTC,CASSLAQADRGEQYF
TRBD1,-,TRBJ2-7,TRBV28,TGTGCCAGCAGCGCGACTGGGACAGACTACGAGCAGTACTTC,CASSATGTDYEQYF
TRBD1,few,TRBJ2-1,TRBV7-2,TGTGCCAGCAGCCCTCGACAGGGGGCGAATGAGCAGTTCTTC,CASSPRQGANEQFF
TRBD2,-,TRBJ2-5,TRBV18,TGTGCCAGCTCACCACTAGCGGGAGAACAAGAGACCCAGTACTTC,CASSPLAGEQETQYF
TRBD1,once,TRBJ2-7,TRBV6-1,TGTGCCAGCAGTGACCCGGGACAGCTCTACGAGCAGTACTTC,CASSDPGQLYEQYF
-,-,TRBJ1-6,TRBV2,TGTGCCAGCAGTGAAGACAGGGTCGGTAATTCACCCCTCCACTTT,CASSEDRVGNSPLHF
-,-,TRBJ2-6,TRBV15,TGTGCCACCAGCAGCCTCTACACAGGGACTGGGGCCAACGTCCTGACTTTC,CATSSLYTGTGANVLTF
-,-,TRBJ1-4,TRBV27,TGTGCCAGCAGTTTCCGACAGGTTAATGAAAAACTGTTTTTT,CASSFRQVNEKLFF
TRBD2,-,TRBJ2-7,TRBV28,TGTGCCAGCCAGGGCGGGGGGGCGGGAAATTTTTACGAGCAGTACTTC,CASQGGGAGNFYEQYF
TRBD2,-,TRBJ2-7,TRBV5-1,TGCGCCAGCAGCTTGAGGTCTAACCTAGCGGGAGTTTCCTCCTACGAGCAGTACTTC,CASSLRSNLAGVSSYEQYF
TRBD1,once,TRBJ1-1,TRBV29-1,TGCAGCGTTGGGTGGGATTTACAGGGGGCGCGGACTGAAGCTTTCTTT,CSVGWDLQGARTEAFF
-,few,TRBJ2-2,TRBV19,TGTGCCAGTAGTATCACGGAGGCAGGGGAGCTGTTTTTT,CASSITEAGELFF
TRBD2,once,TRBJ2-3,TRBV10-3,TGTGCCATAGGATCGGGACTAGCGGCCACAGATACGCAGTATTTT,CAIGSGLAATDTQYF
-,-,TRBJ1-1,TRBV6-1,TGTGCCAGCAGTGAGGGCCGATTGATGAACACTGAAGCTTTCTTT,CASSEGRLMNTEAFF
-,-,TRBJ2-7,TRBV2,TGTGCCAGCAGTGGTCAGAACCTCGGACTCTGGACCTACGAGCAGTACTTC,CASSGQNLGLWTYEQYF
-,-,TRBJ2-3,TRBV5-6,TGTGCCAGCAGCTTGGCTAGACTAGTGACAGATACGCAGTATTTT,CASSLARLVTDTQYF
TRBD1,-,TRBJ2-7,TRBV4-1,TGCGCCAGCAGCACCAGAGACAGGGGGCTAAGCTCCTACGAGCAGTACTTC,CASSTRDRGLSSYEQYF
-,-,TRBJ1-5,TRBV4-2,TGTGCCAGCGCCAGGACACCGAATCAGCCCCAGCATTTT,CASARTPNQPQHF
-,-,TRBJ1-4,TRBV14,TGTGCCAGCAGCCAAGAAGGCAGGGTCTGGGAAAAACTGTTTTTT,CASSQEGRVWEKLFF
TRBD1,-,TRBJ1-4,TRBV12-3/TRBV12-4,TGTGCCAGCAGAGAGACAGGGTTGGGACTGTTTTTT,CASRETGLGLFF
-,-,TRBJ1-1,TRBV29-1,TGCAGCGCAAAGACAGGGAACACTGAAGCTTTCTTT,CSAKTGNTEAFF
-,-,TRBJ2-1,TRBV4-1,TGCGCCAGCAGCCGTAGGGACTCATACAATGAGCAGTTCTTC,CASSRRDSYNEQFF
-,-,TRBJ2-7,TRBV18,TGTGCCAGCTCACTTACTCAGGGGTACGAGCAGTACTTC,CASSLTQGYEQYF
-,-,TRBJ2-7,TRBV3-1/TRBV3-2,TGTGCCAGCGGAGGGGGCCGCTCCTACGAGCAGTACTTC,CASGGGRSYEQYF
-,-,TRBJ2-7,TRBV7-2,TGTGCCAGCAGCTCCCCGGGACTTCTTTCCTACGAGCAGTACTTC,CASSSPGLLSYEQYF
-,-,TRBJ2-7,TRBV18,TGTGCCAGCTCACCTAGACTAGACTACGAGCAGTACTTC,CASSPRLDYEQYF
TRBD2,-,TRBJ2-2,TRBV5-1,TGCGCCAGCACCCCAACCGGGACTAGCGGGAGGGCGGAGGAGCTGTTTTTT,CASTPTGTSGRAEELFF
TRBD2,once,TRBJ2-7,TRBV28,TGTGCCAGCAGTCCCGCTAGCGGGAACACGTGGTACGAGCAGTACTTC,CASSPASGNTWYEQYF
-,-,TRBJ1-3,TRBV5-1,TGCGCCAGCAGTCAGGGGTCATATGGAAACACCATATATTTT,CASSQGSYGNTIYF
TRBD2,-,TRBJ2-7,TRBV3-1/TRBV3-2,TGTGCCAGCAGCCAAGGTCTAGCGGGAGTGGGCTACGAGCAGTACTTC,CASSQGLAGVGYEQYF
TRBD1,-,TRBJ2-1,TRBV6-5,TGTGCCAGCAGTTACAACCCCGGGACAGGGAGTGAGCAGTTCTTC,CASSYNPGTGSEQFF
TRBD1,-,TRBJ2-7,TRBV7-9,TGTGCCAGCAGCCAGGACAGGGTGGAATACGAGCAGTACTTC,CASSQDRVEYEQYF
-,-,TRBJ2-7,TRBV15,TGTGCCACCAGCAGAGATGTAAGCAACGAGCAGTACTTC,CATSRDVSNEQYF
-,-,TRBJ1-2,TRBV27,TGTGCCAGCAGTGTATGGGGCACAGACGATGGCTACACCTTC,CASSVWGTDDGYTF
-,few,TRBJ1-6,TRBV7-9,TGTGCCAGCAGCTGGGGGGGGGATCCCCTCCACTTT,CASSWGGDPLHF
-,-,TRBJ2-7,TRBV19,TGTGCCAGTAGTTCAATAGCGGAACCTTACGAGCAGTACTTC,CASSSIAEPYEQYF
TRBD1,-,TRBJ1-3,TRBV5-4,TGTGCCAGCAGCTTGGAAGGACAGGGCCTCTCCTCTGGAAACACCATATATTTT,CASSLEGQGLSSGNTIYF
TRBD2,-,TRBJ2-7,TRBV5-6,TGTGCCAGCAGCTCTCCCGGGACTAGCGGGAGGGCGGGGTTTTACGAGCAGTACTTC,CASSSPGTSGRAGFYEQYF
-,once,TRBJ2-7,TRBV5-1,TGCGCCAGCAGAAAATACACAACTGACCCGGGGGAGCAGTACTTC,CASRKYTTDPGEQYF
-,few,TRBJ2-2,TRBV5-1,TGCGCCAGCAGCAAGAGCGCCGGGGAGCTGTTTTTT,CASSKSAGELFF
-,-,TRBJ2-7,TRBV5-1,TGCGCCAGCAGCTTGGAGGAGTTTGGCTCCTACGAGCAGTACTTC,CASSLEEFGSYEQYF
-,-,TRBJ1-4,TRBV6-2/TRBV6-3,TGTGCCAGCAGTTATTTGGCCGGGGGGCAGGGTGAAAAACTGTTTTTT,CASSYLAGGQGEKLFF
-,-,TRBJ1-3,TRBV7-2,TGTGCCAGCAGCCCACAGGGCTCGAGCAACACCATATATTTT,CASSPQGSSNTIYF
-,once,TRBJ2-7,TRBV4-1,TGCGCCAGCAGCCAAGGGAGGGCCTCCGCCACCTACGAGCAGTACTTC,CASSQGRASATYEQYF
-,medium-sized,TRBJ2-3,TRBV24-1,TGTGCCACCAGTGATTTGTTAGGGGGCACAGATACGCAGTATTTT,CATSDLLGGTDTQYF
TRBD1,-,TRBJ1-6,TRBV6-5,TGTGCCAGCAGTTACGGGGGACAGGGTTATTCACCCCTCCACTTT,CASSYGGQGYSPLHF